The clone carrying this TCR beta chain was detected only once. A modified ARM-PCR protocol with three rounds of nested PCR amplified TCRbeta. TCRdb called the multiplex PCR reads again in MiXCR, with one record for every CDR3 protein. The table includes 90,000 to 100,000 distinct CDR3 sequences, 80% detected once. The entry originates in a study of tumor and adjacent non-tumor tissue in lung cancer. The overall study: Patients comprised 12 adenocarcinoma, a couple of squamous cell carcinoma and 1 small cell lung cancer. Some 3.9 million productive TCRbeta reads were obtained per sample on average.

Germline V gene lookup returns CDR1 MNHNS and CDR2 SASEGT. The CDR3 is made up of 16 amino acids. V lost 7 bases to trimming and J lost 3 bases; unmatched junction nucleotides: 13. RNA was extracted from bulk tissue without any cell sorting. This non-tumor lung sample came from over 3 cm beyond the tumor edge. Between August and November 2014, newly diagnosed, chemotherapy-naive lung cancer patients underwent thoracic surgery in China. The TCR sequence derives from a man aged 60 to 75 with small cell lung cancer. The chain couples TRBV6-1 to TRBJ2-3; TRBD2 aligns across 7 bases. Sequenced input: distant non-tumor lung tissue. DNA of the CDR3: TGTGCCAGCATATACCGACTAGCTGACAATACAGATACGCAGTATTTT. Translation gives CASIYRLADNTDTQYF.